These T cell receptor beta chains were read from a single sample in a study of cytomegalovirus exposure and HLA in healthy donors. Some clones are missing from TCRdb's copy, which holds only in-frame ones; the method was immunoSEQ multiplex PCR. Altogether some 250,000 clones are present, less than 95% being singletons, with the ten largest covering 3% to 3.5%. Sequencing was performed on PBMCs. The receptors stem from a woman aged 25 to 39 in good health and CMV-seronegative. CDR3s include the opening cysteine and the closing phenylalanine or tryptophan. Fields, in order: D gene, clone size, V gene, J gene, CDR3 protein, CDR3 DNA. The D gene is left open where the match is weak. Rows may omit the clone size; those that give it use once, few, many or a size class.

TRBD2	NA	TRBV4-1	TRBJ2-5	CASSPNTGLAQETQYF	TGCGCCAGCAGCCCTAACACCGGACTAGCGCAAGAGACCCAGTACTTC
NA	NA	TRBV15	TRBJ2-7	CATSIGSTYEQYF	TGTGCCACCAGCATAGGGAGTACCTACGAGCAGTACTTC
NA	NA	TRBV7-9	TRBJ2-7	CASRDGLSYEQYF	TGTGCCAGCAGAGATGGACTCTCCTACGAGCAGTACTTC
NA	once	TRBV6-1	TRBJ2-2	CASSEARNTGELFF	TGTGCCAGCAGTGAGGCCAGAAACACCGGGGAGCTGTTTTTT
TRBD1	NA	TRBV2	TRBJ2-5	CASIARDRGPETQYF	TGTGCCAGCATAGCTAGGGACAGGGGGCCAGAGACCCAGTACTTC
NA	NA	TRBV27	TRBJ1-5	CASSLTAGNQPQHF	TGTGCCAGCAGTCTGACGGCTGGCAATCAGCCCCAGCATTTT
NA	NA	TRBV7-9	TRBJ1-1	CASSLEGSSAFF	TGTGCCAGCAGCTTAGAGGGCAGCTCAGCTTTCTTT
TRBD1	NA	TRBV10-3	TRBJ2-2	CATRTGTGGELFF	TGTGCCACTAGGACAGGGACAGGCGGGGAGCTGTTTTTT
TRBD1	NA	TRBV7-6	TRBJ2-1	CASSRGTGNYNEQFF	TGTGCCAGCAGCCGAGGGACAGGGAACTACAATGAGCAGTTCTTC
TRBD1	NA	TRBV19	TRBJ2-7	CASAGPGGEEQYF	TGTGCCAGTGCAGGTCCAGGGGGCGAAGAGCAGTACTTC
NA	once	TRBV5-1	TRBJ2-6	CASSLATLGAGANVLTF	TGCGCCAGCAGCTTGGCGACCCTCGGGGCTGGGGCCAACGTCCTGACTTTC
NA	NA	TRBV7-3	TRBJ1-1	CASSVATGPNTEAFF	TGTGCCAGCAGCGTAGCAACGGGGCCGAACACTGAAGCTTTCTTT
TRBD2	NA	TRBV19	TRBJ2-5	CASSSPAVGGETQYF	TGTGCCAGTAGCTCACCCGCGGTGGGGGGGGAGACCCAGTACTTC
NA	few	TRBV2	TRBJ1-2	CASSATEPQGYTF	TGTGCCAGCAGCGCGACGGAACCCCAAGGCTACACCTTC
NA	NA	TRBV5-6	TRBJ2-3	CASSLPTGNTDTQYF	TGTGCCAGCAGCTTGCCGACTGGGAACACAGATACGCAGTATTTT
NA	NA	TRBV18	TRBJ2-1	CASSPMEEDEQFF	TGTGCCAGCTCACCAATGGAGGAGGATGAGCAGTTCTTC
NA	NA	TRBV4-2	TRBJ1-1	CASSQAGRLMNTEAFF	TGTGCCAGCAGCCAAGCCGGACGGCTGATGAACACTGAAGCTTTCTTT
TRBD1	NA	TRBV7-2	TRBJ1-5	CASSLGVGQGGNQPQHF	TGTGCCAGCAGCTTAGGGGTTGGACAGGGTGGCAATCAGCCCCAGCATTTT
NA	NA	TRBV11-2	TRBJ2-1	CASSRGYNEQFF	TGTGCCAGCAGCCGGGGATACAATGAGCAGTTCTTC
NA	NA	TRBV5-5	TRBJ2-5	CASSSDTSPETQYF	TGTGCCAGCAGCTCAGACACGTCTCCGGAGACCCAGTACTTC
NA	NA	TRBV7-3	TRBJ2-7	CASSLEAAGSYEQYF	TGTGCCAGCAGCTTAGAGGCGGCAGGGAGCTACGAGCAGTACTTC
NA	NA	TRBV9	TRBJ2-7	CASSARPRGLVYEQYF	TGTGCCAGCAGCGCCCGCCCACGGGGGTTAGTCTACGAGCAGTACTTC
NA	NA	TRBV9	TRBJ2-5	CASSAGQLETETQYF	TGTGCCAGCAGCGCTGGCCAACTAGAGACGGAGACCCAGTACTTC
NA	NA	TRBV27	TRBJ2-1	CASSPRFARRGYNEQFF	TGTGCCAGCAGTCCCCGCTTCGCTAGGCGAGGGTACAATGAGCAGTTCTTC
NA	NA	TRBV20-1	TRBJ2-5	CSARTETQYF	TGCAGTGCTAGAACAGAGACCCAGTACTTC
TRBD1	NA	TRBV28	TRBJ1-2	CALSRGQDYGYTF	TGTGCACTTTCCAGGGGGCAAGACTATGGCTACACCTTC
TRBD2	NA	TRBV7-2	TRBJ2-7	CASSLAGVTYEQYF	TGTGCCAGCAGCCTGGCGGGAGTAACCTACGAGCAGTACTTC
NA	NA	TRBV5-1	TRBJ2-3	CASSYRDGPTDTQYF	TGCGCCAGCAGTTACCGGGACGGACCCACAGATACGCAGTATTTT
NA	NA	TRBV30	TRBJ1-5	CAWTSGAGNQPQHF	TGTGCCTGGACAAGTGGTGCGGGCAATCAGCCCCAGCATTTT
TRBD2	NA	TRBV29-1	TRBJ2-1	CSALRLAALNEQFF	TGCAGCGCGCTCAGACTAGCGGCCCTCAATGAGCAGTTCTTC
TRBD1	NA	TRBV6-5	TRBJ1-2	CASSGQGAGGYTF	TGTGCCAGCAGCGGACAGGGGGCCGGTGGCTACACCTTC
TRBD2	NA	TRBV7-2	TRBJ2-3	CASSLSSGHTDTQYF	TGTGCCAGCAGCCTTTCTAGCGGTCACACAGATACGCAGTATTTT
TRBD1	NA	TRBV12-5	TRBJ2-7	CASGTGTGSFYEQYF	TGTGCTAGTGGCACCGGGACAGGGTCGTTCTACGAGCAGTACTTC
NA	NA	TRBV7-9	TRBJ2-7	CASSPGDYEQYF	TGTGCCAGCAGCCCGGGAGACTACGAGCAGTACTTC
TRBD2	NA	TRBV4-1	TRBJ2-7	CASSQNGLAGKYEQYF	TGCGCCAGCAGCCAGAACGGACTAGCGGGAAAGTACGAGCAGTACTTC
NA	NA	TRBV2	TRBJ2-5	CASNSDWGPETQYF	TGTGCCAGCAATTCAGATTGGGGGCCTGAGACCCAGTACTTC
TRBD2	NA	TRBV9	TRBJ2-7	CASSVTSDSYEQYF	TGTGCCAGCAGCGTCACTAGCGACTCCTACGAGCAGTACTTC
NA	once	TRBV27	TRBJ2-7	CASRPTPVSYEQYF	TGTGCCAGTCGACCGACACCCGTCTCCTACGAGCAGTACTTC
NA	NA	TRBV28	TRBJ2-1	CASKALLGGYFYNEQFF	TGTGCCAGCAAAGCTCTCCTGGGCGGGTATTTCTACAATGAGCAGTTCTTC
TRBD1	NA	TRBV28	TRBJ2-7	CASSRDSAYEQYF	TGTGCCAGCTCCCGGGACAGTGCCTACGAGCAGTACTTC
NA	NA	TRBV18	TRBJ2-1	CASSPLTRESEQFF	TGTGCCAGCTCACCCCTCACAAGGGAGAGTGAGCAGTTCTTC
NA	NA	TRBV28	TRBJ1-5	CASGGNQPQHF	TGTGCCTCTGGTGGCAATCAGCCCCAGCATTTT
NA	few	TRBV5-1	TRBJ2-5	CASSLMTGREETQYF	TGCGCCAGCAGCTTAATGACAGGACGCGAAGAGACCCAGTACTTC
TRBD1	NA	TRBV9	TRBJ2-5	CASNTGGPETQYF	TGTGCCAGCAACACAGGGGGCCCAGAGACCCAGTACTTC
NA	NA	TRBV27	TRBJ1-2	CASSSGSFMRHGYTF	TGTGCCAGCAGTTCCGGGTCGTTTATGCGCCATGGCTACACCTTC
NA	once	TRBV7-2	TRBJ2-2	CASSLVGGLLITGELFF	TGTGCCAGCAGCTTAGTCGGGGGACTCCTGATTACCGGGGAGCTGTTTTTT
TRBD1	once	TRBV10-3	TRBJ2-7	CAARRTGNSYEQYF	TGTGCCGCGAGACGGACAGGGAACTCCTACGAGCAGTACTTC
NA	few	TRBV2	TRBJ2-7	CASTLVIPGEQYF	TGTGCCAGCACGCTGGTAATTCCGGGGGAGCAGTACTTC
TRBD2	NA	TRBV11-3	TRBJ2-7	CASSSQSGLAAEQYF	TGTGCCAGCAGCTCACAGTCGGGACTAGCTGCCGAGCAGTACTTC
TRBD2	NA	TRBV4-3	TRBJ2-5	CASSHPGLAGGWETQYF	TGCGCCAGCAGCCACCCGGGACTAGCGGGAGGTTGGGAGACCCAGTACTTC
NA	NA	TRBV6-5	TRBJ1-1	CASSYGGNTEAFF	TGTGCCAGCAGTTACGGGGGGAACACTGAAGCTTTCTTT
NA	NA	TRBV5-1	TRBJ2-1	CASSSTAGEQFF	TGCGCCAGCAGCTCCACCGCCGGTGAGCAGTTCTTC
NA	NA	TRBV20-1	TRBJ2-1	CSALMGVEQFF	TGCAGTGCTCTCATGGGGGTAGAGCAGTTCTTC